Only a few counts were recorded for the clone carrying this T cell receptor (beta chain). This sample was taken from a study of T-cell memory formation after mild COVID-19. MiXCR, run by TCRdb on the 5' RACE reads, gives a single entry per CDR3 protein. The sample holds 65,000 to 90,000 distinct CDR3 sequences, more than 10% seen once. This sequence originates from a man between 18 and 29 years old who had mild COVID-19 (a few samples of this study predate the infection). Cell type and time point are not known. The sequencing input was PBMCs or a T cell subset sorted from them (not recorded which).

The CDR3 region is CASSASGGASYEQYF. The DNA of the CDR3 is TGTGCCAGCAGTGCCAGCGGGGGTGCGTCCTACGAGCAGTACTTC. The rearrangement uses TRBV7-9 and TRBJ2-7; 8 positions match TRBD2. Per the germline V gene, CDR1 is SEHNR and CDR2 is FQNEAQ (reference sequence). The CDR3 length is 15 residues. V was pared by 6 bases and J by 1 base, with 8 bases of the junction left unmatched.